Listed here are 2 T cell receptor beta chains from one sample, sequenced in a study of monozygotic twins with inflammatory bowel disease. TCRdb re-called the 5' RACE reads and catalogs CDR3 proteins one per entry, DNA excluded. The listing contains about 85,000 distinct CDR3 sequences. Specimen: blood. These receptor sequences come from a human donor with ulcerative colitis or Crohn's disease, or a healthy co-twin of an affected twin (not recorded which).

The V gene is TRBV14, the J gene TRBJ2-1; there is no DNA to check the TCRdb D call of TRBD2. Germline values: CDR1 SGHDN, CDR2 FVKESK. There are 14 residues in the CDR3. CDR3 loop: CASSLGREYNEQFF.

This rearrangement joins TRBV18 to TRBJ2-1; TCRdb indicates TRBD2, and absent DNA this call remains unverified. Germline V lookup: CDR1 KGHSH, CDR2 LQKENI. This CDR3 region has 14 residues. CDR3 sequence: CASWEGTTYNDQFF.